This T cell receptor beta chain comes out of a study of shared clonotypes between healthy human individuals. This clone was observed once. The same CDR3 is also encoded by other DNA sequences in this sample. The input for sorted-subset replicate PCRs was 200 to 250 ng DNA, some 28,000 T cell genomes. Method: immunoSEQ multiplex PCR; TCRdb's copy keeps in-frame clones and lacks some. Here the sample spans more than 2 million clones, approximately 92% being singletons. Naive CD8 isolation took CD45RO-negative cells positively selected for CCR7 and excluded terminally differentiated effector memory CD45RA+ cells. The receptor was derived from a man between 18 and 29 years old in good health. Some clones in this sample may be carry-over from other donors' samples. Sequenced input: naive CD8+ T cells from PBMCs.

For the CDR3, the DNA is TGCGCCAGCAGTGAGTCGCCCAGTTACGAGCAGTACTTC. Its translation: CASSESPSYEQYF. This chain connects TRBV10-1 to TRBJ2-7; no clear D gene. Germline V gives CDR1 WNHNN, CDR2 SYGVQD (reference sequence). V gave up 0 bases and J gave up 4 bases, with 7 bases separating them. The CDR3 has 13 amino acids.